The 25 T cell receptor beta chains below were found in one sample sequenced in a study of blood T cell repertoires in COVID-19. Method: immunoSEQ multiplex PCR; TCRdb's copy keeps in-frame clones and lacks some. The sample contains 85,000 to 120,000 clones, 87% of which appear only once. Input material: peripheral blood. The receptors shown here come from a woman in her fifties or sixties with COVID-19, enrolled during active disease.

This sequence joins TRBV12-3 or TRBV12-4 and TRBJ2-7, with D perhaps matching TRBD2 (6 bases). The ends were cut back, 1 base at V and 7 bases at J, with 11 bases in the middle. The CDR3 covers 13 residues. This CDR3 is CASSLGSGREQYF. CDR3 nucleotides: TGTGCCAGCAGTTTAGGATCAGGGAGGGAGCAGTACTTC.

V and J are TRBV19 and TRBJ1-2; a possible D gene is TRBD1 (6 bases). Trimming took off 5 bases at V and 7 bases at J, with 17 bases between the two ends. This CDR3 has 14 residues. Per germline, CDR1 LNHDA and CDR2 SQIVND (reference sequence). The CDR3 nucleotides read TGTGCCAGTAGTCCTGACAGGCCCGGGGTTGGCTACACCTTC. Translating gives CASSPDRPGVGYTF.

This clone has just a few counts. The chain links TRBV6-6 to TRBJ1-2, with TRBD1 matching 10 bases. Germline V gives CDR1 MNHNY, CDR2 SVGAGI (reference sequence). V trimming: 11 bases; J trimming: 4 bases; junction bases outside the gene matches: 7. The CDR3 covers 13 residues. CDR3 sequence reads: CAVGQGVSYGYTF. Here the CDR3 DNA reads TGTGCCGTCGGACAGGGGGTGAGCTATGGCTACACCTTC.

The chain has TRBV5-1 and TRBJ1-4; no reliable D call. V was shortened by 0 bases and J by 4 bases, with 4 bases between the two germline ends. Germline lookup yields CDR1 SGHRS and CDR2 YFSETQ. There are 13 residues in the CDR3. The CDR3 spells CASSLDFNEKLFF. In DNA, the CDR3 is TGCGCCAGCAGCTTGGACTTTAATGAAAAACTGTTTTTT.

This chain links TRBV7-9 with TRBJ1-1; 9 positions match TRBD1. The V gene end was trimmed by 5 bases and the J gene end by 6 bases; junction bases not matched to a gene: 7. This CDR3 spans 14 amino acids. Looked up from germline, CDR1 is SEHNR and CDR2 is FQNEAQ (reference sequence). The CDR3 coding sequence is TGTGCCAGCAGCCCACAGGGGGCGGTGTCTGAAGCTTTCTTT. It specifies CASSPQGAVSEAFF.

The chain combines TRBV30 with TRBJ1-2; perhaps TRBD1 as D (5 bases). Germline-derived CDR1 and CDR2 are GTSNPN and SVGIG (reference sequence). This CDR3 has 11 amino acids. The V end lost 3 bases, the J end lost 7 bases, and 9 bases lay between the germline ends. CDR3 nucleotides: TGTGCCTGGAGCTTGGGGGGTGGCTACACCTTC. This gives the protein CAWSLGGGYTF.

This chain connects TRBV9 to TRBJ1-3; 8 positions match TRBD1. Germline V gene lookup returns CDR1 SGDLS and CDR2 YYNGEE. There are 15 residues in the CDR3. V dropped 3 bases and J dropped 1; count of bases not matched to a gene: 3. The CDR3 is CASSAGGASGNTIYF. Here the CDR3 DNA reads TGTGCCAGCAGCGCAGGGGGCGCGTCTGGAAACACCATATATTTT.

The chain couples TRBV9 to TRBJ2-3, with unresolved D. The CDR3 totals 15 residues. Germline values: CDR1 SGDLS, CDR2 YYNGEE. Trimming cost V 0 bases and J 4 bases, with 12 bases left between them. In DNA form, the CDR3 reads TGTGCCAGCAGCGTAGACTTGGGTGGAGCAGATACGCAGTATTTT. Protein: CASSVDLGGADTQYF.

This clone showed up just once. The rearrangement links TRBV28 to TRBJ1-1; D is unresolved. The V gene lost 8 bases and the J gene lost 1 base, with 17 bases spanning the gap. This CDR3 comprises 15 residues. CDR1 and CDR2 from the germline V gene are MDHEN and SYDVKM. This CDR3 is CASLFVSGGNTEAFF. CDR3 nucleotides: TGTGCCAGCCTATTCGTGTCCGGAGGGAACACTGAAGCTTTCTTT.

This rearrangement joins TRBV7-9 to TRBJ2-7; 8 nucleotides agree with TRBD1. CDR1 and CDR2 (germline): SEHNR, FQNEAQ (reference sequence). V shed 6 bases and J 2 bases; nucleotides not matched to a gene: 6. The CDR3 consists of 14 residues. The CDR3 is CASSPTRGPYEQYF. CDR3 DNA sequence: TGTGCCAGCAGTCCTACCAGGGGGCCCTACGAGCAGTACTTC.

The CDR3 spells CASSSGGAGYEQYF. CDR3 coding DNA: TGTGCCAGCAGCTCTGGCGGAGCAGGGTACGAGCAGTACTTC. V and J are TRBV7-2 and TRBJ2-7, with a weak D call TRBD1 (5 bases). This CDR3 has 14 amino acids. Trimming shortened V by 4 bases and J by 4 bases, and 14 bases separated the two germline ends. Germline V gene sequence: CDR1 SGHTA, CDR2 FQGNSA. Variable domain in full (rest from reference TRBV7-2 and TRBJ2-7): GAGVSQSPSNKVTEKGKDVELRCDPISGHTALYWYRQSLGQGLEFLIYFQGNSAPDKSGLPSDRFSAERTGGSVSTLTIQRTQQEDSAVYLCASSSGGAGYEQYFGPGTRLTVT.

This clone was seen only a few times. This rearrangement joins TRBV6-1 to TRBJ2-3; TRBD2 aligns across 8 bases. This CDR3 comprises 16 residues. J was trimmed by 2 bases and V by 3 bases; bases with no gene match: 7. Germline V lookup: CDR1 MNHNS, CDR2 SASEGT. The chain's CDR3 is CASSESYGGATDTQYF. The CDR3 bases are TGTGCCAGCAGTGAGAGTTACGGGGGGGCCACAGATACGCAGTATTTT.

The chain links TRBV30 to TRBJ2-7; 10 bases fit TRBD1. J lost 4 bases, V lost 4 bases, and 7 bases had no gene match. Germline loops: CDR1 GTSNPN, CDR2 SVGIG (reference sequence). This CDR3 contains 14 residues. This CDR3 reads CAWTQTGGLYEQYF. For the CDR3, the DNA is TGTGCCTGGACCCAGACAGGGGGCTTGTACGAGCAGTACTTC.

The chain joins TRBV11-2 to TRBJ1-2; D is possibly TRBD1 (5 bases). The length of the CDR3 is 16 residues. Per the germline V gene, CDR1 is SGHAT and CDR2 is FQNNGV. V was pared by 5 bases and J by 8 bases, with 24 bases between. Here the CDR3 reads CASSPFLVAAGDGYTF. CDR3 DNA: TGTGCCAGCAGCCCGTTCCTGGTGGCCGCGGGGGACGGCTACACCTTC. Supplemented by reference TRBV11-2 and TRBJ1-2, the full variable domain reads EAGVAQSPRYKIIEKRQSVAFWCNPISGHATLYWYQQILGQGPKLLIQFQNNGVVDDSQLPKDRFSAERLKGVDSTLKIQPAKLEDSAVYLCASSPFLVAAGDGYTFGSGTRLTVV.

This sequence joins TRBV11-2 and TRBJ2-7; no reliable D call. This CDR3 contains 15 residues. Trimming pared 3 bases from V and 0 bases from J, leaving 12 bases between. Germline V gene sequence: CDR1 SGHAT, CDR2 FQNNGV. The CDR3 loop reads CASSLVYVSSYEQYF. CDR3 sequence (DNA): TGTGCCAGCAGCTTGGTCTACGTGAGCTCCTACGAGCAGTACTTC.

V usage is TRBV11-2 and J usage is TRBJ1-2; 7 nucleotides line up with TRBD1. Germline trimming cut 1 base from V and 4 bases from J; bases unmatched to any gene: 3. This CDR3 has 14 residues. Per the germline V gene, CDR1 is SGHAT and CDR2 is FQNNGV. CDR3 sequence (DNA): TGTGCCAGCAGCTTAGGGGGACAGCTCTATGGCTACACCTTC. Amino acid sequence: CASSLGGQLYGYTF.

The genes are TRBV18 and TRBJ2-2, with 8 bases that match TRBD2. From germline, CDR1 is KGHSH and CDR2 LQKENI. After removal of 6 bases from V and 3 bases from J, the junction contained 6 bases not matched to a gene. CDR3 length: 15 amino acids. The CDR3 protein is CASSSGLGDTGELFF. In DNA form, the CDR3 reads TGTGCCAGCTCCTCGGGACTAGGGGACACCGGGGAGCTGTTTTTT.

V usage is TRBV27 and J usage is TRBJ2-3; TRBD1 agrees at 9 bases. The CDR3 contains 16 residues. The ends lost 7 bases at V and 4 bases at J; junction bases unmatched: 12. The germline gives CDR1 MNHEY, CDR2 SMNVEV (reference sequence). In DNA, the CDR3 is TGTGCCAGCACCCAAGGGGACAGGGTACAACCAGATACGCAGTATTTT. Encoded protein: CASTQGDRVQPDTQYF.

The chain is built from TRBV6-5 and TRBJ1-1; D unclear. Germline V gene lookup returns CDR1 MNHEY and CDR2 SVGAGI. The V and J ends lost 1 base and 1 base respectively, with 4 bases between them. The CDR3 contains 13 residues. CDR3 residues: CASSYFKNTEAFF. CDR3 in DNA: TGTGCCAGCAGTTACTTTAAGAACACTGAAGCTTTCTTT.

J is TRBJ2-5 and V is TRBV6-4; the match to TRBD1 covers 9 bases. This CDR3 region has 14 residues. The germline gives CDR1 MRHNA, CDR2 SNTAGT. J was trimmed by 4 bases and V by 6 bases; bases with no gene match: 6. The CDR3 coding sequence is TGTGCCAGCAGAGCCCGGGGACAGGGAGAGACCCAGTACTTC. It specifies CASRARGQGETQYF.

DNA of the CDR3: TGTGCCAGTAGAGCCAGGGGTGAAAAACTGTTTTTT. It codes for CASRARGEKLFF. The chain has TRBV19 and TRBJ1-4, with a possible D match to TRBD1 (6 bases). With 6 bases removed from V and 7 bases from J, the gap between germline ends came to 9 bases. Germline CDR1 reads LNHDA; CDR2 reads SQIVND (reference sequence). The CDR3 runs to 12 residues. Together with reference TRBV19 and TRBJ1-4, the CDR3 gives the full variable domain: DGGITQSPKYLFRKEGQNVTLSCEQNLNHDAMYWYRQDPGQGLRLIYYSQIVNDFQKGDIAEGYSVSREKKESFPLTVTSAQKNPTAFYLCASRARGEKLFFGSGTQLSVL.

The rearrangement links TRBV27 to TRBJ2-3, with 8 bases lining up with TRBD2. CDR1 MNHEY and CDR2 SMNVEV come from the germline V gene (reference sequence). The CDR3 totals 17 residues. Germline trimming cut 5 bases from V and 1 base from J; bases unmatched to any gene: 11. The CDR3 sequence: CASSPHRGGLRTDTQYF. The CDR3, as DNA: TGTGCCAGCAGTCCTCATCGGGGGGGTCTACGCACAGATACGCAGTATTTT.

The chain has TRBV6-4 and TRBJ1-6; D unresolved. CDR3 size: 14 residues. CDR1 and CDR2 (germline): MRHNA, SNTAGT. The germline V and J ends were trimmed by 6 bases and 0 bases, with 6 bases remaining between them. CDR3 in DNA: TGTGCCAGCAGAGATAGCTCCTATAATTCACCCCTCCACTTT. This sequence encodes CASRDSSYNSPLHF.

This chain joins TRBV7-2 and TRBJ1-5; a possible D gene is TRBD1 (6 bases). V lost 2 bases and J 3 bases, leaving 11 bases between the germline ends. This CDR3 has 15 amino acids. From germline, CDR1 is SGHTA and CDR2 FQGNSA. CDR3 sequence: CASSLKTGSNQPQHF. Here the CDR3 DNA reads TGTGCCAGCAGCTTAAAGACAGGATCCAATCAGCCCCAGCATTTT. Drawing the rest from reference TRBV7-2 and TRBJ1-5, the complete variable domain is GAGVSQSPSNKVTEKGKDVELRCDPISGHTALYWYRQSLGQGLEFLIYFQGNSAPDKSGLPSDRFSAERTGGSVSTLTIQRTQQEDSAVYLCASSLKTGSNQPQHFGDGTRLSIL.

The chain is built from TRBV6-5 and TRBJ1-1, with D possibly being TRBD1 (6 bases). The germline CDR1 and CDR2 sequences are MNHEY and SVGAGI. The CDR3 extends over 13 amino acids. Trimming shortened V by 6 bases and J by 7 bases, and 15 bases separated the two germline ends. DNA of the CDR3: TGTGCCAGCAGCCTCGGGGGGCGGGTTGAAGCTTTCTTT. This encodes CASSLGGRVEAFF.